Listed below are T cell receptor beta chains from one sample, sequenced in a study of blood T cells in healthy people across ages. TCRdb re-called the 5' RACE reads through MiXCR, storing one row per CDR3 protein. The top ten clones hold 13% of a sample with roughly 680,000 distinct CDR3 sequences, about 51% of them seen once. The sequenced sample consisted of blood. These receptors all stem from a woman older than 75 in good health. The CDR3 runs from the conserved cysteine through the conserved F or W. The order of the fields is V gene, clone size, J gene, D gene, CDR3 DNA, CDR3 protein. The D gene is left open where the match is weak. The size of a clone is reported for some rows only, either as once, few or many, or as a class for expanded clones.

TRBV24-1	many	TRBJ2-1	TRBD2	TGTGCCACCAGTGATAACCTAGCGGGCCTAGGCTACAATGAGCAGTTCTTC	CATSDNLAGLGYNEQFF
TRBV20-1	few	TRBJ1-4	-	TGCAGTGCTAGTCCCTTAGCAACCAGTGAAAAACTGTTTTTT	CSASPLATSEKLFF
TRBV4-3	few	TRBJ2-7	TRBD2	TGCGCCAGCAGCCAAGTGGGGGTTGGCGGGGGGGACTACGAGCAGTACTTC	CASSQVGVGGGDYEQYF
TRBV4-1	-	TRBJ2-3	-	TGCGCCAGCAGCCAGAGGGGGGCCGAAGATACGCAGTATTTT	CASSQRGAEDTQYF
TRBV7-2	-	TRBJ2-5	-	TGTGCCAGCAGCGTTACTAGAGGCCAAGAGACCCAGTACTTC	CASSVTRGQETQYF
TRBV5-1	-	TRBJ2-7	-	TGCGCCAGCAGTGTTACCGGACCGTCCTACGAGCAGTACTTC	CASSVTGPSYEQYF
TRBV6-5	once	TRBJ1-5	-	TGTGCCAGCAGACCCCGACCGGGGCAGAGCAATCAGCCCCAGCATTTT	CASRPRPGQSNQPQHF
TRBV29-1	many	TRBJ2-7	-	TGCAGCGCAATACAGGCGTTTGGGGGATACGAGCAGTACTTC	CSAIQAFGGYEQYF
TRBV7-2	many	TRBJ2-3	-	TGTGCCAGCAGCTTAAGGTCGGGCGAGACGGATACGCAGTATTTT	CASSLRSGETDTQYF
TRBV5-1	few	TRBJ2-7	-	TGCGCCAGCAGGCCGGGGCCGGGGGATTACGAGCAGTACTTC	CASRPGPGDYEQYF
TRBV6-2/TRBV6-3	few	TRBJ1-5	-	TGTGCCAGCGCCGACCCGGGGCAGCCCCAGCATTTT	CASADPGQPQHF
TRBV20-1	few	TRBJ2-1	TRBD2	TGCAGTACTTCCCCCAGCGGGGCCGATGAGCAGTTCTTC	CSTSPSGADEQFF
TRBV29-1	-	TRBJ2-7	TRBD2	TGCAGTGCTTCTAGCGGGAGGGCCGGCTCCTACAATGAGCAGTACTTC	CSASSGRAGSYNEQYF
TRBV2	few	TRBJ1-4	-	TGTGCCAGCAGTGATATGGGGGCTAATGAAAAACTGTTTTTT	CASSDMGANEKLFF
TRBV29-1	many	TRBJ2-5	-	TGCAGCACCACCGGGACCCAAGAGACCCAGTACTTC	CSTTGTQETQYF
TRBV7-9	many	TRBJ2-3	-	TGTGCCAGCAGCTTAGCCGACTCAGGGGAAGATACGCAGTATTTT	CASSLADSGEDTQYF
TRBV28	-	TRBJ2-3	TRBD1	TGTGCCAGCAGTGTGGACAGGGTATGGACAGATACGCAGTATTTT	CASSVDRVWTDTQYF
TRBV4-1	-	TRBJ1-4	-	TGCGCCAGCAGCCAAGTCGGCAGGGTAATAACTAATGAAAAACTGTTTTTT	CASSQVGRVITNEKLFF
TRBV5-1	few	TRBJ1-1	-	TGCGCCAGCAGCGTAACAGGGTATAACACTGAAGCTTTCTTT	CASSVTGYNTEAFF
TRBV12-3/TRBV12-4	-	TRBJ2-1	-	TGTGCCAGCAGCTCTAGCGTTCAGGGGAATGAGCAGTTCTTC	CASSSSVQGNEQFF
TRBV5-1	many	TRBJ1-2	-	TGCGCCAGCAGCTTGATGGGTATGAGTGGCTACACCTTC	CASSLMGMSGYTF
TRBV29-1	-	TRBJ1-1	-	TGCAGCGTGGCGGGCAGGGTGGGCACTGAAGCTTTCTTT	CSVAGRVGTEAFF
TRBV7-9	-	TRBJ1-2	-	TGTGCCAGCAGCTTAAATGGACTCGGGAACTATGGCTACACCTTC	CASSLNGLGNYGYTF
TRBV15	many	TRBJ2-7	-	TGTGCCACCAGCAGAGAATACGCAGCCGTCTACGAGCAGTACTTC	CATSREYAAVYEQYF
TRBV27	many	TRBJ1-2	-	TGTGCCAGCAGTTTATCTTCGGCTTATGGCTACACCTTC	CASSLSSAYGYTF
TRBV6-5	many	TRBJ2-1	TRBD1	TGTGCCAGCTCCCGGGACAGGGGCTATGAGCAGTTCTTC	CASSRDRGYEQFF
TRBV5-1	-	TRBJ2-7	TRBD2	TGCGCCAGCGGCTTCTTAGCGGGGGGGGAGCAGTACTTC	CASGFLAGGEQYF